Listed here are 8 T cell receptor beta chains from one sample, sequenced in a study of T cell changes during pregnancy in multiple sclerosis. Clones were read by immunoSEQ multiplex PCR, and TCRdb kept only the in-frame ones, dropping some. The sample lists approximately 70,000 clones, about 91% occurring once. Sequencing used peripheral blood, obtained in the second trimester of pregnancy. The receptors come from a female donor in good health, enrolled as a control in a pregnancy study.

This clone appeared a few times. V usage is TRBV9 and J usage is TRBJ1-3; D is unclear. V was pared by 0 bases and J by 0 bases, with 7 bases between. Germline V gene sequence: CDR1 SGDLS, CDR2 YYNGEE. The CDR3 is 15 residues long. CDR3 sequence: CASSVDGGSGNTIYF. In DNA, the CDR3 is TGTGCCAGCAGCGTAGACGGAGGCTCTGGAAACACCATATATTTT.

CDR3 in amino acids: CASSSPVTDTQYF. CDR3 bases: TGTGCCAGCAGCTCCCCCGTCACAGATACGCAGTATTTT. V is TRBV7-6 and J is TRBJ2-3; no clear D. The germline V and J ends were trimmed by 4 bases and 2 bases, with 7 bases remaining between them. The CDR3 spans 13 residues. Germline CDR1 is SGHVS and CDR2 is FNYEAQ.

The genes are TRBV13 and TRBJ2-7; D is possibly TRBD1 (6 bases). V gave up 3 bases and J gave up 4 bases, with 13 bases separating them. This CDR3 has 14 residues. In germline, CDR1 is PRHDT, CDR2 FYEKMQ (reference sequence). CDR3 bases: TGTGCCAGCAGCTTCAGGGACATCCGATACGAGCAGTACTTC. Translated: CASSFRDIRYEQYF. Using reference TRBV13 and TRBJ2-7 for the parts outside the CDR3, the full variable domain is AAGVIQSPRHLIKEKRETATLKCYPIPRHDTVYWYQQGPGQDPQFLISFYEKMQSDKGSIPDRFSAQQFSDYHSELNMSSLELGDSALYFCASSFRDIRYEQYFGPGTRLTVT.

This chain connects TRBV4-1 to TRBJ2-3, with D perhaps TRBD2 (8 bases). The CDR3 extends over 22 amino acids. V was clipped by 4 bases and J by 9 bases, with 41 bases between them. The germline CDR1 and CDR2 sequences are MGHRA and YSYEKL. The CDR3 reads CASSLRDSSGGAAGAPRETQYF. CDR3 nucleotide sequence: TGCGCCAGCAGCCTCCGGGACAGCTCCGGAGGGGCAGCGGGAGCCCCAAGGGAGACGCAGTATTTT.

The chain uses TRBV18 and TRBJ1-5; D remains unclear. Germline-derived CDR1 and CDR2 are KGHSH and LQKENI. The CDR3 sequence is 16 residues long. Trimming pared 3 bases from V and 2 bases from J, leaving 14 bases between. The CDR3 nucleotides are TGTGCCAGCTCACCTTCCACGGGAACGGGCAATCAGCCCCAGCATTTT. Translating it yields CASSPSTGTGNQPQHF.

This chain links TRBV27 with TRBJ2-1; a possible D gene is TRBD2 (6 bases). The germline V gene has CDR1 MNHEY and CDR2 SMNVEV (reference sequence). This CDR3 comprises 13 residues. Trimming left V 0 bases short and J 6 bases short, with 6 bases between. CDR3 residues: CASSLSGGNEQFF. CDR3 nucleotides: TGTGCCAGCAGTTTATCGGGGGGCAATGAGCAGTTCTTC.

This chain joins TRBV25-1 and TRBJ2-2; TRBD1 matches 7 bases. The CDR3 runs to 15 residues. Per the germline V gene, CDR1 is MGHDK and CDR2 is SYGVNS. V was clipped by 2 bases and J by 0 bases; unmatched bases: 0. CDR3 bases: TGTGCCAGCAGTGAAACAGGGGCGAACACCGGGGAGCTGTTTTTT. Its protein product is CASSETGANTGELFF.

The rearrangement joins TRBV5-1 to TRBJ1-2; D remains unclear. Trimming pared 1 base from V and 1 base from J, leaving 11 bases between. The CDR3 covers 15 residues. Germline CDR1 is SGHRS and CDR2 is YFSETQ. CDR3 protein: CASSLSGRLNYGYTF. The CDR3 DNA reads as TGCGCCAGCAGCTTGAGCGGACGGCTTAACTATGGCTACACCTTC.